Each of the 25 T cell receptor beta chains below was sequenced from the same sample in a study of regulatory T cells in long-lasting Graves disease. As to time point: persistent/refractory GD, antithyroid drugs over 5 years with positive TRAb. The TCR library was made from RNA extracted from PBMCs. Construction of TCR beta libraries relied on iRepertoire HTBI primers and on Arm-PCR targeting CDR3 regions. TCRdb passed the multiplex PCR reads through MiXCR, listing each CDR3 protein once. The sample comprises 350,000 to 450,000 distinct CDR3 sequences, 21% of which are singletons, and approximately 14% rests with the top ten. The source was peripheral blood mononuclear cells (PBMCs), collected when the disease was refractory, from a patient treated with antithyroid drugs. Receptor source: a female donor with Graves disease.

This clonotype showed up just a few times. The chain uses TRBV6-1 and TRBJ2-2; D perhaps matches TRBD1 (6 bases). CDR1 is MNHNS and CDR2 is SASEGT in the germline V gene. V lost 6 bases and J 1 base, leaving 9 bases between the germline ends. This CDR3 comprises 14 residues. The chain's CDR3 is CASRDRRNTGELFF. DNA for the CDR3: TGTGCCAGCAGGGACAGAAGGAACACCGGGGAGCTGTTTTTT.

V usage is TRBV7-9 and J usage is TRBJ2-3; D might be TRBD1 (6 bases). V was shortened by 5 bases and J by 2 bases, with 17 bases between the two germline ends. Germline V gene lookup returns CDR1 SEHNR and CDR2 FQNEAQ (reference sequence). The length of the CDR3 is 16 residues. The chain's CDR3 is CASSPPSGANTDTQYF. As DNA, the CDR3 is TGTGCCAGCAGCCCCCCATCAGGGGCGAACACAGATACGCAGTATTTT.

CDR3 region: CSALGGSYEQYF. The DNA of the CDR3 is TGCAGTGCTTTGGGGGGCAGTTACGAGCAGTACTTC. This sequence joins TRBV20-1 and TRBJ2-7; D possibly matches TRBD1 or TRBD2 (6 bases each). This CDR3 is 12 amino acids long. The germline V gene encodes CDR1 DFQATT and CDR2 SNEGSKA (reference sequence). Trimming took 5 bases from V and 4 from J, leaving 12 bases between them.

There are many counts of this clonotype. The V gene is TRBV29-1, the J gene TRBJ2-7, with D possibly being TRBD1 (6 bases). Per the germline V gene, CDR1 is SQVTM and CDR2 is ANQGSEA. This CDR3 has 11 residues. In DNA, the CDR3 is TGCAGACCTACAGGGCCGTACGAGCAGTACTTC. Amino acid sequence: CRPTGPYEQYF.

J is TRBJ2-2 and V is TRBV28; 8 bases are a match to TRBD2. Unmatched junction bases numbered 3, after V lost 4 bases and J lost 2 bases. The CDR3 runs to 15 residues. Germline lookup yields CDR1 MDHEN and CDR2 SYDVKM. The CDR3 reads CASSSGLVNTGELFF. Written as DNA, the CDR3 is TGTGCCAGCAGTTCGGGACTAGTCAACACCGGGGAGCTGTTTTTT.

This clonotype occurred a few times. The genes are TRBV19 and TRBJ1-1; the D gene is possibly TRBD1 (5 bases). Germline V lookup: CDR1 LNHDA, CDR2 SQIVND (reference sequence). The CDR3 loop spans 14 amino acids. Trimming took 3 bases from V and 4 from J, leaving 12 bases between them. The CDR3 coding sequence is TGTGCCAGTAGTATGTGGGGCAGGAGCACTGAAGCTTTCTTT. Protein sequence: CASSMWGRSTEAFF.

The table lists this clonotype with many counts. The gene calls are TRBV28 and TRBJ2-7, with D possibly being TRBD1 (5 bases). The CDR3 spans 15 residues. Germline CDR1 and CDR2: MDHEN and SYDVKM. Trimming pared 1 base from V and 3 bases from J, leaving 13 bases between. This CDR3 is CASSLSGYGYYEQYF. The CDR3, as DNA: TGTGCCAGCAGTTTATCAGGGTATGGGTACTACGAGCAGTACTTC.

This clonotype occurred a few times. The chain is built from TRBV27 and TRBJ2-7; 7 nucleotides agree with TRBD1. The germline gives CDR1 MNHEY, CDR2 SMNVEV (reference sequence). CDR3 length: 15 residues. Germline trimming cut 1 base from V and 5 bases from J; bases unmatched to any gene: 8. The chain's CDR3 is CASSLYGVGGHEQYF. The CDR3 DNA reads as TGTGCCAGCAGTTTATACGGGGTAGGGGGCCACGAGCAGTACTTC.

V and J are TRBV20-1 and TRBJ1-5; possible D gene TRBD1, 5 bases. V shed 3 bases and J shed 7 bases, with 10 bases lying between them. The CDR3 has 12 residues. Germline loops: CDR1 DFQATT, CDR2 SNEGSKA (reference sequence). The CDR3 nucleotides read TGCAGTGCTAGGCCCGGGGGGCAGCCCCAGCATTTT. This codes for CSARPGGQPQHF.

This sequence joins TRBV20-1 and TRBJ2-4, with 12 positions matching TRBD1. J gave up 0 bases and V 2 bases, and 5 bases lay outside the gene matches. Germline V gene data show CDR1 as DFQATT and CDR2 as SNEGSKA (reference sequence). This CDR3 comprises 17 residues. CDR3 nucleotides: TGCAGTGCTAGAACGGGACAGGGGGCTGGAGCCAAAAACATTCAGTACTTC. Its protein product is CSARTGQGAGAKNIQYF.

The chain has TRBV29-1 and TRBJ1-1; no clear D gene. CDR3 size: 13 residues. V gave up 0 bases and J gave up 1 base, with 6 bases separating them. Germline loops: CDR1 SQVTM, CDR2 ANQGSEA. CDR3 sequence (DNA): TGCAGCGTTGAAGATCATCGGAACACTGAAGCTTTCTTT. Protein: CSVEDHRNTEAFF. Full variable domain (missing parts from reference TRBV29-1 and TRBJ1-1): SAVISQKPSRDICQRGTSLTIQCQVDSQVTMMFWYRQQPGQSLTLIATANQGSEATYESGFVIDKFPISRPNLTFSTLTVSNMSPEDSSIYLCSVEDHRNTEAFFGQGTRLTVV.

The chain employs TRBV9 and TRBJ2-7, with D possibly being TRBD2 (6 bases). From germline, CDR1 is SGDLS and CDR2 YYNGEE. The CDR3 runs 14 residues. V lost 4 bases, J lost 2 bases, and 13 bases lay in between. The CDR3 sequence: CASSTARTTYEQYF. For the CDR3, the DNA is TGTGCCAGCAGCACGGCCAGGACTACCTACGAGCAGTACTTC.

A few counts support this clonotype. CDR3 DNA sequence: TGTGCCAGCAGTTGGGGGGTAGGCTACACCTTC. Residues: CASSWGVGYTF. This sequence joins TRBV6-2 or TRBV6-3 and TRBJ1-2, with D tentatively TRBD1 (5 bases). This CDR3 region has 11 residues. Deletions cut 4 bases from V and 8 bases from J, with 8 bases between. Germline V gives CDR1 MNHEY, CDR2 SVGEGT.

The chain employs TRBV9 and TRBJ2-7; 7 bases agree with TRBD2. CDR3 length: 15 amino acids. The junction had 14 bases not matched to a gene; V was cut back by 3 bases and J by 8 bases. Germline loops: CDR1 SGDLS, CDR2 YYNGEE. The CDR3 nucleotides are TGTGCCAGCAGCGCCGGGGGGAGGGGCACGGGACAGCAGTACTTC. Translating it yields CASSAGGRGTGQQYF.

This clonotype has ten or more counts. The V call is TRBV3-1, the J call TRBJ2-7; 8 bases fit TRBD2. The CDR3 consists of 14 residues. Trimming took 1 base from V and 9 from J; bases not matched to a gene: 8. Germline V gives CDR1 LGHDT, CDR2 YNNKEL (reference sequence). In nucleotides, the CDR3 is TGTGCCAGCAGCCAAGGGGTCACTAGCGGATTGCAGTACTTC. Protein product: CASSQGVTSGLQYF.

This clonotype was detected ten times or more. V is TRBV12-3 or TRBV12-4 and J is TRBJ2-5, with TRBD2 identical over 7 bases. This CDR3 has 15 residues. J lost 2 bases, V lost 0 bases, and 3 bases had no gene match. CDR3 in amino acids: CASSLAGRKQETQYF. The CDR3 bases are TGTGCCAGCAGTTTAGCCGGGAGGAAACAAGAGACCCAGTACTTC.

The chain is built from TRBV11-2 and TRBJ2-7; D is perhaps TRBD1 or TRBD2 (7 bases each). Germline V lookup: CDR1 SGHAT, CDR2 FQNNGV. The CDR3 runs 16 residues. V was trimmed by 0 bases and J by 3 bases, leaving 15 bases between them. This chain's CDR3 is CASSLEAGQQFYEQYF. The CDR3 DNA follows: TGTGCCAGCAGCTTAGAAGCGGGACAGCAGTTCTACGAGCAGTACTTC.

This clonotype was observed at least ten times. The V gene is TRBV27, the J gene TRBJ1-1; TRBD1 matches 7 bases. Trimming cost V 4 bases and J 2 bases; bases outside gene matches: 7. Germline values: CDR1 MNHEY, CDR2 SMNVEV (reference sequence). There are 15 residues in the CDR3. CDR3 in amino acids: CASSSLQGINTEAFF. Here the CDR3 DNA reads TGTGCCAGCAGTTCGCTACAGGGGATTAACACTGAAGCTTTCTTT.

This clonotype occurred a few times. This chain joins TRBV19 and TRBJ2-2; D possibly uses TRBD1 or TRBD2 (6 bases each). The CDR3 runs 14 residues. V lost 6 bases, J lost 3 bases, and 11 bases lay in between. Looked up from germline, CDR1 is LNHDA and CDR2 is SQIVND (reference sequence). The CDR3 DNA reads TGTGCCAGTAGGAGGGGGACTTACACCGGGGAGCTGTTTTTT. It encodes CASRRGTYTGELFF.

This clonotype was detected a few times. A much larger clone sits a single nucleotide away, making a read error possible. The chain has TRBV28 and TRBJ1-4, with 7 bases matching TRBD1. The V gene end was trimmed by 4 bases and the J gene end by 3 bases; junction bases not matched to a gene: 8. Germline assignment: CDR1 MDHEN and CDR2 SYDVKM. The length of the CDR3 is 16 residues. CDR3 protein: CASSSSGTAANEKLFF. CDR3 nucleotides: TGTGCCAGCAGTTCCTCCGGGACAGCAGCTAATGAAAAACTGTTTTTT.

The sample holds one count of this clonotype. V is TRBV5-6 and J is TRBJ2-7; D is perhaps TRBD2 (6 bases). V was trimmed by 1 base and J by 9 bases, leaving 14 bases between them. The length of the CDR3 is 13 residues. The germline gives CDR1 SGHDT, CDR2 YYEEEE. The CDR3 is CASSLFEGGGQYF. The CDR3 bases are TGTGCCAGCAGCTTGTTCGAGGGAGGCGGGCAGTACTTC. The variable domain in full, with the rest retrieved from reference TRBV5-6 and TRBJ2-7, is DAGVTQSPTHLIKTRGQQVTLRCSPKSGHDTVSWYQQALGQGPQFIFQYYEEEERQRGNFPDRFSGHQFPNYSSELNVNALLLGDSALYLCASSLFEGGGQYFGPGTRLTVT.

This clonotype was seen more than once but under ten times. The CDR3 DNA sequence: TGCAGCGGTTCTAGCGGAGGCTCCTACGAGCAGTACTTC. Its protein is CSGSSGGSYEQYF. The gene calls are TRBV29-1 and TRBJ2-7, with TRBD2 matching over 7 bases. Trimming at V came to 7 bases and at J to 0 bases, leaving 6 bases not matched to a gene. This CDR3 comprises 13 residues. Per germline, CDR1 SQVTM and CDR2 ANQGSEA.

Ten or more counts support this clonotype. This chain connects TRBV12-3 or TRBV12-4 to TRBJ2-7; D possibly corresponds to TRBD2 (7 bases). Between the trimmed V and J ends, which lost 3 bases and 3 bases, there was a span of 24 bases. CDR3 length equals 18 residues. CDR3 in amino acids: CASSFWGGGQGKNYEQYF. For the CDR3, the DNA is TGTGCCAGCAGTTTTTGGGGGGGGGGCCAGGGAAAAAACTACGAGCAGTACTTC.

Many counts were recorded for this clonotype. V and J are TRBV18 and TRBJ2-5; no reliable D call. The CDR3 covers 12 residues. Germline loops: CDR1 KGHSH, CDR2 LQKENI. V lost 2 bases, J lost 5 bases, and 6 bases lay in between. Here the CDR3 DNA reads TGTGCCAGCTCACCAGGGATCGAGACCCAGTACTTC. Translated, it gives CASSPGIETQYF.

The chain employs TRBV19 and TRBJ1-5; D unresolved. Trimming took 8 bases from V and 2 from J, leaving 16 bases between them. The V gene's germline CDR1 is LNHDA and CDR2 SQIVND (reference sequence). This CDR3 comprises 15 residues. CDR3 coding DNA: TGTGCCAGTTTGGACGGAATCTTGGGCAATCAGCCCCAGCATTTT. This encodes CASLDGILGNQPQHF. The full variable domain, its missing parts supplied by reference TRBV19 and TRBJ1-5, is DGGITQSPKYLFRKEGQNVTLSCEQNLNHDAMYWYRQDPGQGLRLIYYSQIVNDFQKGDIAEGYSVSREKKESFPLTVTSAQKNPTAFYLCASLDGILGNQPQHFGDGTRLSIL.